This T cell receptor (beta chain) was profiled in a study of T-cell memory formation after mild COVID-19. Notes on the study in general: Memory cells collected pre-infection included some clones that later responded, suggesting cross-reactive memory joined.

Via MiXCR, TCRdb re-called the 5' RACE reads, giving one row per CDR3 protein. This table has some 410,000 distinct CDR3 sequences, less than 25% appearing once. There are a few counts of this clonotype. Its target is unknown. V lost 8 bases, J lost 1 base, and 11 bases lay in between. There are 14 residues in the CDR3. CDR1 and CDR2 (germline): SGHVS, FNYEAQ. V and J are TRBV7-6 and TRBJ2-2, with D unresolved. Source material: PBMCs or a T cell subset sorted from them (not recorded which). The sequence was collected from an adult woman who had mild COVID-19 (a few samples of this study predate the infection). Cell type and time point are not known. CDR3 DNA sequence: TGTGCCAGCCGCACCCGGTTGAACACCGGGGAGCTGTTTTTT. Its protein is CASRTRLNTGELFF.